Listed here are 4 T cell receptor beta chains from one sample, sequenced in a study of shared clonotypes between healthy human individuals. Using immunoSEQ multiplex PCR, the repertoire was profiled, and TCRdb retains in-frame clones only, with some absent. The sample yields fewer than 2.5 million clones, approximately 93% seen once. The sample comprised naive CD4+ T cells from PBMCs. As to subset: CD45RA+ positively selected. The receptors originated from a man between 18 and 29 years old in good health. Some clones in this sample may be carry-over from other donors' samples.

This clone has a single count. The chain is built from TRBV6-5 and TRBJ1-2; TRBD1 might be the D (6 bases). The CDR3 covers 14 residues. In germline, CDR1 is MNHEY, CDR2 SVGAGI. The germline V and J ends were trimmed by 0 bases and 4 bases, with 9 bases remaining between them. The CDR3 loop is CASSYSMDSYGYTF. CDR3 nucleotide sequence: TGTGCCAGCAGTTACTCAATGGACAGCTATGGCTACACCTTC.

The genes are TRBV5-5 and TRBJ2-7; D possibly corresponds to TRBD2 (5 bases). Trimming left V 3 bases short and J 2 bases short, with 12 bases between. There are 14 residues in the CDR3. Germline loops: CDR1 SGHKS, CDR2 YYEKEE (reference sequence). CDR3 residues: CASSWQAAPYEQYF. The CDR3 nucleotides read TGTGCCAGCAGCTGGCAAGCGGCACCCTACGAGCAGTACTTC.

With regard to this clone: This sample also contains other DNA sequences that code for the same CDR3. The chain has TRBV28 and TRBJ2-5, with TRBD2 as a possible D gene (5 bases). The V end was cut by 3 bases, the J end by 3 bases, with 8 bases between. The CDR3 sequence is 13 residues long. Germline V gene lookup returns CDR1 MDHEN and CDR2 SYDVKM. The CDR3 nucleotides are TGTGCCAGCAGTTTGCCCGGGGAAGAGACCCAGTACTTC. Translated: CASSLPGEETQYF.

The chain is built from TRBV11-2 and TRBJ2-3, with 15 nucleotides matching TRBD2. Per germline, CDR1 SGHAT and CDR2 FQNNGV. Trimming cost V 5 bases and J 2 bases; bases outside gene matches: 8. This CDR3 region has 18 residues. CDR3 bases: TGTGCCAGCAGCCCCGGACTAGCGGGAGGGGGGCCCACAGATACGCAGTATTTT. Its translation: CASSPGLAGGGPTDTQYF. The full variable domain, rest sourced from reference TRBV11-2 and TRBJ2-3, is EAGVAQSPRYKIIEKRQSVAFWCNPISGHATLYWYQQILGQGPKLLIQFQNNGVVDDSQLPKDRFSAERLKGVDSTLKIQPAKLEDSAVYLCASSPGLAGGGPTDTQYFGPGTRLTVL.